A selection of T cell receptor beta chains follows, all from one sample in a study of T cell repertoires in ileal Crohn's disease. Using immunoSEQ multiplex PCR, the repertoire was profiled, and TCRdb retains in-frame clones only, with some absent. The top ten hold approximately 7.7% of the sample, which has some 11,000 clones, around 74% seen once. Material: ileal tissue. These receptors were taken from an adult with Crohn's disease. Each CDR3 is given with its conserved first and last residue. D genes are given only for firm matches. Only part of the rows carry a size: once, few, many, or a class if the clone is expanded.

CDR3 length: 14; D gene: TRBD1; J gene: TRBJ1-2; clone size: -; V gene: TRBV10-3; CDR3 protein: CAIKRQGRNYGYTF
CDR3 length: 14; D gene: -; J gene: TRBJ2-1; clone size: -; V gene: TRBV10-3; CDR3 protein: CAISEDSSYNEQFF
CDR3 length: 17; D gene: TRBD1; J gene: TRBJ1-6; clone size: -; V gene: TRBV9; CDR3 protein: CASSPQYGQGPNSPLHF
CDR3 length: 13; D gene: -; J gene: TRBJ2-7; clone size: -; V gene: TRBV2; CDR3 protein: CASSEERPYEQYF
CDR3 length: 16; D gene: -; J gene: TRBJ2-7; clone size: -; V gene: TRBV21-1; CDR3 protein: CASSRHRENLTYEQYF
CDR3 length: 15; D gene: TRBD2; J gene: TRBJ2-7; clone size: few; V gene: TRBV6-4; CDR3 protein: CASSSIAGGPSEQYF
CDR3 length: 13; D gene: TRBD1; J gene: TRBJ2-7; clone size: once; V gene: TRBV2; CDR3 protein: CASSVGQGREQYF
CDR3 length: 15; D gene: TRBD2; J gene: -; clone size: -; V gene: TRBV5-1; CDR3 protein: CASSSIAGGTYEQYF
CDR3 length: 17; D gene: TRBD2; J gene: TRBJ2-5; clone size: -; V gene: TRBV9; CDR3 protein: CASSPNQILAGQETQYF
CDR3 length: 13; D gene: -; J gene: TRBJ1-6; clone size: -; V gene: TRBV5-5; CDR3 protein: CASSPGSLSPLHF
CDR3 length: 13; D gene: -; J gene: TRBJ2-7; clone size: few; V gene: TRBV9; CDR3 protein: CASTNRQGGEQYF
CDR3 length: 16; D gene: TRBD1; J gene: TRBJ2-1; clone size: few; V gene: TRBV30; CDR3 protein: CAWTDRQGSLNNEQFF
CDR3 length: 13; D gene: -; J gene: TRBJ2-7; clone size: -; V gene: TRBV5-5; CDR3 protein: CASSLHGYYEQYF
CDR3 length: 16; D gene: -; J gene: -; clone size: -; V gene: TRBV9; CDR3 protein: CASSAEGVSSSYEQYF
CDR3 length: 13; D gene: TRBD1; J gene: TRBJ2-5; clone size: -; V gene: TRBV10-1; CDR3 protein: CASSPGQGETQYF
CDR3 length: 14; D gene: -; J gene: TRBJ1-2; clone size: -; V gene: TRBV7-2; CDR3 protein: CASSLSGRNYGYTF
CDR3 length: 14; D gene: TRBD1; J gene: TRBJ1-3; clone size: -; V gene: TRBV6-1; CDR3 protein: CASIRQGVLNTIYF
CDR3 length: 15; D gene: TRBD2; J gene: TRBJ2-1; clone size: -; V gene: TRBV5-1; CDR3 protein: CASSSGLESHNEQFF
CDR3 length: 14; D gene: -; J gene: TRBJ2-2; clone size: -; V gene: TRBV6-1; CDR3 protein: CASHQGWGTGELFF
CDR3 length: 12; D gene: TRBD1; J gene: TRBJ2-7; clone size: -; V gene: TRBV6-6; CDR3 protein: CASSYPGQEQYF
CDR3 length: 14; D gene: -; J gene: TRBJ1-6; clone size: -; V gene: TRBV5-8; CDR3 protein: CASSPSYRDSPLHF
CDR3 length: 14; D gene: TRBD1; J gene: TRBJ2-1; clone size: few; V gene: TRBV7-9; CDR3 protein: CASSLRTGNNEQFF
CDR3 length: 14; D gene: -; J gene: TRBJ1-1; clone size: -; V gene: TRBV7-9; CDR3 protein: CASRYSNMNTEAFF
CDR3 length: 14; D gene: -; J gene: TRBJ2-7; clone size: -; V gene: TRBV5-1; CDR3 protein: CASSLTGKSYEQYF
CDR3 length: 12; D gene: TRBD1; J gene: TRBJ1-2; clone size: -; V gene: TRBV29-1; CDR3 protein: CSVLQGAAGYTF
CDR3 length: 14; D gene: TRBD1; J gene: TRBJ2-7; clone size: -; V gene: TRBV2; CDR3 protein: CASSVDRVAGEQYF
CDR3 length: 15; D gene: -; J gene: TRBJ1-1; clone size: -; V gene: TRBV11-2; CDR3 protein: CASRLSRQGNTEAFF
CDR3 length: 11; D gene: -; J gene: TRBJ2-3; clone size: -; V gene: TRBV6-6; CDR3 protein: CATTYTDTQYF
CDR3 length: 15; D gene: -; J gene: TRBJ1-1; clone size: -; V gene: TRBV5-1; CDR3 protein: CASSLTPQLNTEAFF
CDR3 length: 15; D gene: -; J gene: TRBJ2-3; clone size: few; V gene: TRBV6-4; CDR3 protein: CASSDSDGEADTQYF
CDR3 length: 14; D gene: -; J gene: TRBJ1-2; clone size: -; V gene: TRBV10-3; CDR3 protein: CAISPQGREGGYTF
CDR3 length: 17; D gene: TRBD1; J gene: TRBJ1-2; clone size: -; V gene: TRBV18; CDR3 protein: CASSLRQGSDLNYGYTF
CDR3 length: 11; D gene: -; J gene: TRBJ1-1; clone size: -; V gene: TRBV7-9; CDR3 protein: CASSPLEKAFF
CDR3 length: 14; D gene: -; J gene: TRBJ2-3; clone size: -; V gene: TRBV7-9; CDR3 protein: CASSWEIFTDTQYF
CDR3 length: 14; D gene: -; J gene: TRBJ1-4; clone size: -; V gene: TRBV27; CDR3 protein: CAAGRGGANEKLFF
CDR3 length: 14; D gene: -; J gene: TRBJ1-1; clone size: -; V gene: TRBV12-5; CDR3 protein: CASGFGQKRAEAFF
CDR3 length: 15; D gene: -; J gene: TRBJ1-2; clone size: few; V gene: TRBV7-9; CDR3 protein: CASSLDRQGTNGYTF
CDR3 length: 10; D gene: -; J gene: TRBJ1-1; clone size: -; V gene: TRBV29-1; CDR3 protein: CSVGTVEAFF
CDR3 length: 17; D gene: TRBD2; J gene: TRBJ2-2; clone size: once; V gene: TRBV7-2; CDR3 protein: CASSTQTSGGADGELFF
CDR3 length: 15; D gene: TRBD2; J gene: TRBJ2-5; clone size: few; V gene: TRBV2; CDR3 protein: CASSLLAGFQETQYF
CDR3 length: 13; D gene: -; J gene: TRBJ1-1; clone size: -; V gene: TRBV5-1; CDR3 protein: CASSPLSNTEAFF
CDR3 length: 16; D gene: TRBD1; J gene: TRBJ2-7; clone size: few; V gene: TRBV7-8; CDR3 protein: CASSQITGTGRYEQYF
CDR3 length: 11; D gene: -; J gene: TRBJ1-2; clone size: -; V gene: TRBV6-5; CDR3 protein: CAAGGLPGYTF
CDR3 length: 15; D gene: -; J gene: TRBJ1-6; clone size: once; V gene: TRBV7-9; CDR3 protein: CASSLYRQGGSPLHF
CDR3 length: 12; D gene: -; J gene: TRBJ2-3; clone size: -; V gene: TRBV5-1; CDR3 protein: CASRELTDTQYF
CDR3 length: 14; D gene: -; J gene: TRBJ1-3; clone size: -; V gene: TRBV18; CDR3 protein: CASSPSLTGDTIYF
CDR3 length: 17; D gene: TRBD1; J gene: TRBJ1-5; clone size: once; V gene: TRBV6-1; CDR3 protein: CASSGGLGQGVNQPQHF
CDR3 length: 16; D gene: -; J gene: TRBJ1-6; clone size: -; V gene: TRBV19; CDR3 protein: CASSLWGGQRNSPLHF
CDR3 length: 15; D gene: TRBD2; J gene: TRBJ2-3; clone size: -; V gene: TRBV19; CDR3 protein: CASRNGGGWTDTQYF
CDR3 length: 13; D gene: -; J gene: TRBJ1-1; clone size: -; V gene: TRBV6-5; CDR3 protein: CASQHRMNTEAFF
CDR3 length: 16; D gene: TRBD1; J gene: TRBJ2-3; clone size: -; V gene: TRBV5-1; CDR3 protein: CASSFGGQGYTDTQYF
CDR3 length: 14; D gene: TRBD1; J gene: TRBJ2-7; clone size: -; V gene: TRBV10-3; CDR3 protein: CAISGQGSSYEQYF
CDR3 length: 15; D gene: -; J gene: TRBJ1-6; clone size: -; V gene: TRBV5-1; CDR3 protein: CASSSGGRDNSPLHF
CDR3 length: 15; D gene: TRBD1; J gene: TRBJ2-2; clone size: -; V gene: TRBV19; CDR3 protein: CASTPGQGRAGELFF
CDR3 length: 15; D gene: TRBD1; J gene: TRBJ1-1; clone size: -; V gene: TRBV5-1; CDR3 protein: CASSLNYGQATEAFF
CDR3 length: 15; D gene: TRBD2; J gene: TRBJ2-1; clone size: -; V gene: TRBV6-1; CDR3 protein: CASRRTSGGGGEQFF
CDR3 length: 14; D gene: TRBD1; J gene: TRBJ1-1; clone size: -; V gene: TRBV10-1; CDR3 protein: CASSRTGTGTEAFF